Shown below are 15 T cell receptor beta chains from a single sample sequenced in a study of CD8+CD57+ T cells in acquired aplastic anemia. The authors sequenced patients whose flow cytometry had shown CD8+CD57+ cell expansion. CDR3 and TCR beta VDJ profiling relied on genomic DNA as the template. TCRdb reanalysed the reads using MiXCR and keeps one entry per CDR3 protein. The sample lists some 180,000 distinct CDR3 sequences; 63% were seen once. The sequencing input was sorted CD4+, CD8+, or CD8+CD57+ T cells (not recorded which) from PBMCs. All receptors derive from a human donor with aplastic anemia.

This clonotype has a count of ten or more. The genes are TRBV4-1 and TRBJ1-4; D unclear. V was cut by 1 base and J by 10 bases, with 13 bases left in between. CDR3 length: 14 residues. Germline V gives CDR1 MGHRA, CDR2 YSYEKL. The CDR3 nucleotides read TGCGCCAGCAGCCAAGGACCCCTGACGGGAAAACTGTTTTTT. Protein: CASSQGPLTGKLFF.

The chain links TRBV20-1 to TRBJ1-1; D unresolved. Looked up from germline, CDR1 is DFQATT and CDR2 is SNEGSKA (reference sequence). The CDR3 contains 11 residues. Deletions cut 7 bases from V and 1 base from J, with 7 bases between. In DNA form, the CDR3 reads TGCAGTGGTTTAGGGAACACTGAAGCTTTCTTT. It encodes CSGLGNTEAFF.

This clonotype was recorded at least ten times. The V call is TRBV12-3 or TRBV12-4, the J call TRBJ2-7; 8 positions match TRBD1. Trimming took 3 bases from V and 3 from J; bases not matched to a gene: 7. The CDR3 contains 15 residues. CDR3 amino acids: CASSLRTGLGYEQYF. CDR3 nucleotides: TGTGCCAGCAGTTTGCGGACAGGGCTCGGCTACGAGCAGTACTTC.

The V gene is TRBV5-1, the J gene TRBJ2-5, with 8 nucleotides matching TRBD1. The germline gives CDR1 SGHRS, CDR2 YFSETQ. J lost 5 bases, V lost 4 bases, and 7 bases had no gene match. This CDR3 region has 14 residues. Here the CDR3 reads CASSISHRGETQYF. The CDR3 coding sequence is TGCGCCAGCAGCATTTCACACAGGGGGGAGACCCAGTACTTC.

The chain uses TRBV7-9 and TRBJ2-2; 8 bases map to TRBD2. The CDR3 totals 15 residues. Germline values: CDR1 SEHNR, CDR2 FQNEAQ (reference sequence). With V trimmed by 5 bases and J by 4 bases, 6 bases remained unmatched. CDR3 sequence reads: CASSAGGRGTGELFF. CDR3 nucleotide sequence: TGTGCCAGCAGCGCGGGGGGCCGGGGCACCGGGGAGCTGTTTTTT.

The rearrangement links TRBV2 to TRBJ1-2, with D possibly matching TRBD1 (5 bases). The CDR3 is 14 amino acids. V was cut by 7 bases and J by 4 bases, with 16 bases left in between. CDR1 is SNHLY, CDR2 FYNNEI, per germline. The CDR3 protein is CASNEGAGIYGYTF. The CDR3 nucleotides are TGTGCCAGCAACGAAGGGGCAGGGATCTATGGCTACACCTTC.

In regard to this clonotype: Without the conserved terminal phenylalanine or tryptophan, this CDR3 likely stems from a read error. The V gene is TRBV2, the J gene TRBJ2-7, with unresolved D. The germline V gene has CDR1 SNHLY and CDR2 FYNNEI. Trimming cost V 0 bases and J 2 bases, with 2 bases left between them. CDR3 length: 12 amino acids. The CDR3 coding sequence is TGTGCCAGCAGTGAAGCAGCCTACGAGCAGTACTCC. The encoded protein is CASSEAAYEQYS.

CDR3 sequence: CSAPGQGANRYGYTF. The CDR3 DNA reads as TGCAGTGCTCCGGGACAGGGGGCTAATCGCTATGGCTACACCTTC. The V and J genes are TRBV20-1 and TRBJ1-2; 12 bases match TRBD1. Germline CDR1 reads DFQATT; CDR2 reads SNEGSKA (reference sequence). There are 15 residues in the CDR3. V trimming: 5 bases; J trimming: 4 bases; junction bases outside the gene matches: 8.

V usage is TRBV9 and J usage is TRBJ2-1, with 9 bases fitting TRBD1. This CDR3 has 15 amino acids. Germline loops: CDR1 SGDLS, CDR2 YYNGEE. With V trimmed by 3 bases and J by 7 bases, 8 bases remained unmatched. CDR3: CASSASGQGYNEQFF. CDR3 DNA sequence: TGTGCCAGCAGCGCCTCAGGACAGGGGTATAATGAGCAGTTCTTC.

In this sample, this clonotype turned up a few times. This rearrangement joins TRBV24-1 to TRBJ1-2; tentative D call: TRBD1 (5 bases). Germline V CDR1 and CDR2: KGHDR, SFDVKD. V lost 4 bases and J 4 bases, leaving 12 bases between the germline ends. This CDR3 region has 14 residues. The CDR3 reads CATSEAGPAYGYTF. The CDR3 nucleotides are TGTGCCACCAGTGAGGCGGGACCGGCCTATGGCTACACCTTC.

V gene TRBV20-1 combines with J gene TRBJ2-7, with a tentative D call TRBD2 (6 bases). CDR3 size: 13 residues. The V gene's germline CDR1 is DFQATT and CDR2 SNEGSKA (reference sequence). Trimming removed 4 bases from V and 6 bases from J, with 16 bases in between. The CDR3 protein is CSAKRPGASEQYF. Written as DNA, the CDR3 is TGCAGTGCTAAGCGTCCGGGAGCTAGCGAGCAGTACTTC.

The V call is TRBV12-3 or TRBV12-4, the J call TRBJ1-3, with D possibly TRBD1 on 5 matching bases. The V and J ends lost 1 base and 8 bases respectively, with 24 bases between them. The CDR3 totals 18 residues. The CDR3 is CASSLGAGRDFYGYTIYF. The DNA for the CDR3 is TGTGCCAGCAGTTTAGGGGCAGGGAGGGATTTCTATGGCTACACCATATATTTT.

The gene calls are TRBV5-1 and TRBJ1-1; weak D call: TRBD1 (5 bases). The V and J ends lost 0 bases and 7 bases respectively, with 22 bases between them. This CDR3 has 17 amino acids. From germline, CDR1 is SGHRS and CDR2 YFSETQ. The CDR3 loop reads CASSLARSRDGKGEAFF. The CDR3 DNA follows: TGCGCCAGCAGCTTGGCCCGTTCCAGGGACGGGAAAGGTGAAGCTTTCTTT.

J is TRBJ1-6 and V is TRBV7-6; 7 nucleotides line up with TRBD1. V lost 8 bases, J lost 0 bases, and 7 bases stayed unmatched. From germline, CDR1 is SGHVS and CDR2 FNYEAQ. The CDR3 covers 16 residues. CDR3 residues: CASSTGQSSYNSPLHF. CDR3 DNA: TGTGCCAGCTCCACGGGACAGTCCTCCTATAATTCACCCCTCCACTTT.

The chain has TRBV10-1 and TRBJ1-4; no definite D call. V dropped 0 bases and J dropped 0 bases, with 20 bases sitting between them. The V gene's germline CDR1 is WNHNN and CDR2 SYGVQD (reference sequence). The CDR3 runs to 20 residues. The CDR3 loop reads CASSESKPNRTDATNEKLFF. The CDR3 nucleotides are TGCGCCAGCAGTGAGTCGAAGCCGAACCGGACGGATGCAACTAATGAAAAACTGTTTTTT.